The 32 T cell receptor beta chains below come from one sample, sequenced in a study of lymphopenia after photon versus proton radiotherapy. Repertoires were generated with immunoSEQ multiplex PCR, while TCRdb's copy carries only in-frame clones and drops some. The data contain roughly 63,000 clones, approximately 88% of them singletons. The sequencing used peripheral blood, collected from a patient treated with proton-based radiotherapy. The receptor source for this set is a man aged 55 to 70 with pancreatic cancer.

This clone was recorded once. The chain is built from TRBV27 and TRBJ1-5; a possible D gene is TRBD1 (6 bases). Germline CDR1 reads MNHEY; CDR2 reads SMNVEV (reference sequence). The CDR3 is made up of 16 amino acids. Trimming stripped 6 bases from V and 2 bases from J, with 17 bases between. This CDR3 is CASSPRGPTGNQPQHF. The CDR3 DNA reads TGTGCCAGCAGCCCTCGGGGGCCTACAGGCAATCAGCCCCAGCATTTT.

The chain combines TRBV5-6 with TRBJ2-7; D may match TRBD1 or TRBD2 (5 bases each). Trimming stripped 3 bases from V and 2 bases from J, with 15 bases between. The CDR3 runs to 15 residues. Germline V gene sequence: CDR1 SGHDT, CDR2 YYEEEE. The CDR3 here is CASSSTGTATYEQYF. As DNA, the CDR3 is TGTGCCAGCAGCTCCACCGGGACGGCTACCTACGAGCAGTACTTC.

This sequence joins TRBV19 and TRBJ1-2; TRBD1 is a possible D gene (5 bases). V lost 4 bases and J 2 bases, leaving 11 bases between the germline ends. The CDR3 is 14 residues long. Germline CDR1 is LNHDA and CDR2 is SQIVND (reference sequence). CDR3 loop: CASSKGAVNYGYTF. As DNA, the CDR3 is TGTGCCAGTAGTAAAGGGGCAGTAAACTATGGCTACACCTTC.

V usage is TRBV28 and J usage is TRBJ2-4; D gene unclear. Germline V gene data show CDR1 as MDHEN and CDR2 as SYDVKM. This CDR3 comprises 18 residues. Trimming stripped 7 bases from V and 3 bases from J, with 25 bases between. CDR3 in amino acids: CASNRIRRTPSVKNIQYF. In DNA form, the CDR3 reads TGTGCCAGCAACCGGATTCGGCGTACACCATCTGTCAAAAACATTCAGTACTTC.

V gene TRBV28 combines with J gene TRBJ2-7; D uncertain. V was cut by 6 bases and J by 5 bases, with 14 bases left in between. CDR3 size: 13 residues. The germline V gene has CDR1 MDHEN and CDR2 SYDVKM. CDR3 in DNA: TGTGCCAGCAGCCGGTCGGGTTGGGACGAGCAGTACTTC. Translating gives CASSRSGWDEQYF.

CDR3 nucleotides: TGTGCCAGCAGCCAAGTTTTAGGAATGGGACTAGCGCCTGGGGAGCAGTACTTC. This translates into CASSQVLGMGLAPGEQYF. The chain recombines TRBV14 with TRBJ2-7; TRBD2 agrees at 10 bases. The V gene's germline CDR1 is SGHDN and CDR2 FVKESK. V was pared by 1 base and J by 7 bases, with 16 bases of the junction left unmatched. This CDR3 region has 18 residues. The variable domain in full, with the rest retrieved from reference TRBV14 and TRBJ2-7, is EAGVTQFPSHSVIEKGQTVTLRCDPISGHDNLYWYRRVMGKEIKFLLHFVKESKQDESGMPNNRFLAERTGGTYSTLKVQPAELEDSGVYFCASSQVLGMGLAPGEQYFGPGTRLTVT.

The J gene is TRBJ2-3, the V gene TRBV7-2, with a possible D match to TRBD1 (5 bases). The germline V gene has CDR1 SGHTA and CDR2 FQGNSA. This CDR3 is 13 amino acids long. The germline V and J ends were trimmed by 0 bases and 4 bases, with 5 bases remaining between them. The CDR3 protein is CASSLAGADTQYF. The CDR3 bases are TGTGCCAGCAGCTTAGCAGGGGCAGATACGCAGTATTTT. Filled out from reference TRBV7-2 and TRBJ2-3, the complete variable domain reads GAGVSQSPSNKVTEKGKDVELRCDPISGHTALYWYRQSLGQGLEFLIYFQGNSAPDKSGLPSDRFSAERTGGSVSTLTIQRTQQEDSAVYLCASSLAGADTQYFGPGTRLTVL.

The rearrangement joins TRBV28 to TRBJ1-3, with 7 positions matching TRBD1. The CDR3 runs to 16 residues. The junction had 6 bases not matched to a gene; V was cut back by 4 bases and J by 0 bases. Germline V gene sequence: CDR1 MDHEN, CDR2 SYDVKM. CDR3 DNA sequence: TGTGCCAGCAGTTCTCCCCACAGGGGCTCTGGAAACACCATATATTTT. Amino acids: CASSSPHRGSGNTIYF.

The CDR3 region has the DNA TGTGCCAGCGGGAGCCACTCCTACAATGAGCAGTTCTTC. Translation gives CASGSHSYNEQFF. The J gene is TRBJ2-1, the V gene TRBV27; D may be TRBD2 (5 bases). CDR1 is MNHEY and CDR2 is SMNVEV in the germline V gene (reference sequence). This CDR3 region has 13 residues. Trimming removed 8 bases at V and 0 bases at J, with 8 bases between.

This rearrangement joins TRBV7-8 to TRBJ1-2; D not certain. V gave up 0 bases and J gave up 0 bases, with 14 bases separating them. This CDR3 is built from 17 residues. The germline V gene encodes CDR1 SGHVS and CDR2 FQNEAQ. CDR3 sequence: CASSLAAAAGTNYGYTF. CDR3 coding DNA: TGTGCCAGCAGCTTAGCGGCGGCAGCGGGAACTAACTATGGCTACACCTTC.

The V call is TRBV14, the J call TRBJ2-7, with D possibly matching TRBD2 (6 bases). The V end lost 1 base, the J end lost 2 bases, and 12 bases lay between the germline ends. There are 15 residues in the CDR3. Germline V gene data show CDR1 as SGHDN and CDR2 as FVKESK. CDR3 DNA: TGTGCCAGCAGCCAAGGTCACGGCGGGACCTACGAGCAGTACTTC. As protein: CASSQGHGGTYEQYF.

The chain has TRBV27 and TRBJ2-1; TRBD2 matches 11 bases. The CDR3 extends over 16 amino acids. CDR1 is MNHEY and CDR2 is SMNVEV in the germline V gene (reference sequence). The junction had 6 bases not matched to a gene; V was cut back by 6 bases and J by 2 bases. CDR3 DNA: TGTGCCAGCAGCCAATGGACTAGCGGGCCCTACAATGAGCAGTTCTTC. It yields the protein CASSQWTSGPYNEQFF.

The rearrangement joins TRBV9 to TRBJ2-1, with TRBD2 as a possible D gene (6 bases). Germline CDR1 is SGDLS and CDR2 is YYNGEE. The length of the CDR3 is 16 residues. The V end lost 4 bases, the J end lost 2 bases, and 16 bases lay between the germline ends. The CDR3 protein is CASSLAGGGAYNEQFF. The CDR3 bases are TGTGCCAGCAGCTTGGCCGGAGGAGGGGCCTACAATGAGCAGTTCTTC.

The chain uses TRBV15 and TRBJ2-1; D perhaps matches TRBD1 (5 bases). In germline, CDR1 is LNHNV, CDR2 YYDKDF (reference sequence). CDR3 length: 15 residues. V gave up 3 bases and J gave up 7 bases, with 16 bases separating them. The CDR3 is CATSSPSFKGNEQFF. The CDR3 nucleotides are TGTGCCACCAGCAGCCCCTCCTTTAAGGGGAATGAGCAGTTCTTC.

The V and J genes are TRBV15 and TRBJ2-1, with 7 bases that match TRBD1. Trimming at V came to 4 bases and at J to 6 bases, leaving 3 bases not matched to a gene. Germline lookup yields CDR1 LNHNV and CDR2 YYDKDF (reference sequence). This CDR3 spans 13 amino acids. CDR3 DNA: TGTGCCACCAGCACGGGACAGTCCAATGAGCAGTTCTTC. Residues: CATSTGQSNEQFF.

The chain recombines TRBV28 with TRBJ1-4; 7 bases line up with TRBD1. The V and J ends lost 0 bases and 8 bases, in that order; junction bases with no gene match: 6. Per the germline V gene, CDR1 is MDHEN and CDR2 is SYDVKM. This CDR3 comprises 15 residues. CDR3 protein: CASSLWTGTEEKLFF. In DNA, the CDR3 is TGTGCCAGCAGTTTATGGACAGGGACGGAGGAAAAACTGTTTTTT.

This sequence joins TRBV5-4 and TRBJ2-1; TRBD1 agrees at 7 bases. Trimming at V came to 4 bases and at J to 1 base, leaving 14 bases not matched to a gene. CDR1 SGHNT and CDR2 YYREEE come from the germline V gene (reference sequence). CDR3 length equals 18 residues. The CDR3 reads CASSPTPIGGLSYNEQFF. CDR3 DNA: TGTGCCAGCAGCCCCACCCCGATAGGGGGCTTATCCTACAATGAGCAGTTCTTC.

This chain uses TRBV10-3 with TRBJ2-7; D is ambiguous. The length of the CDR3 is 13 residues. The germline V and J ends were trimmed by 4 bases and 1 base, with 8 bases remaining between them. Germline CDR1 is ENHRY and CDR2 is SYGVKD. CDR3 in amino acids: CAISGSGSYEQYF. As DNA, the CDR3 is TGTGCCATCAGTGGTTCAGGATCCTACGAGCAGTACTTC.

J is TRBJ2-2 and V is TRBV7-6, with D possibly being TRBD1 (5 bases). From germline, CDR1 is SGHVS and CDR2 FNYEAQ. The V and J ends lost 8 bases and 6 bases respectively, with 16 bases between them. CDR3 size: 14 residues. The CDR3 DNA is TGTGCCAGCCGTCTGGGGCAGGCGGCCGGGGAGCTGTTTTTT. Translated: CASRLGQAAGELFF.

CDR3 sequence: CASRPSGGSYNEQFF. The DNA of the CDR3 is TGTGCCAGCAGGCCAAGCGGGGGCTCCTACAATGAGCAGTTCTTC. J is TRBJ2-1 and V is TRBV28, with 8 bases identical to TRBD2. V dropped 6 bases and J dropped 0; count of bases not matched to a gene: 4. CDR1 is MDHEN, CDR2 SYDVKM, per germline. This CDR3 region has 15 residues.

This clone came up a few times. The chain has TRBV28 and TRBJ1-1; D is ambiguous. The germline V gene has CDR1 MDHEN and CDR2 SYDVKM. V lost 8 bases and J 6 bases, leaving 10 bases between the germline ends. This CDR3 has 11 amino acids. CDR3 region: CASGSWSEAFF. CDR3 DNA: TGTGCCAGCGGTTCTTGGTCTGAAGCTTTCTTT.

The rearrangement joins TRBV6-5 to TRBJ2-2; the D is unclear. Germline V lookup: CDR1 MNHEY, CDR2 SVGAGI. The CDR3 runs 15 residues. Trimming removed 3 bases from V and 7 bases from J, with 15 bases in between. CDR3 nucleotide sequence: TGTGCCAGCAGTTATAACCCGGGCGTAGACGGGGAGCTGTTTTTT. It is translated as CASSYNPGVDGELFF.

The chain employs TRBV5-4 and TRBJ2-7; no definite D call. Germline lookup yields CDR1 SGHNT and CDR2 YYREEE (reference sequence). The V and J ends lost 4 bases and 4 bases respectively, with 15 bases between them. CDR3 size: 14 residues. CDR3 amino acids: CASSPGPNEYEQYF. CDR3 in DNA: TGTGCCAGCAGCCCCGGACCGAACGAATACGAGCAGTACTTC.

V is TRBV9 and J is TRBJ2-3; D might be TRBD2 (7 bases). The CDR3 extends over 15 amino acids. Germline CDR1 and CDR2: SGDLS and YYNGEE. V lost 4 bases to trimming and J lost 0 bases, with 12 bases between them. CDR3 sequence: CASSRRGGSTDTQYF. CDR3 bases: TGTGCCAGCAGCCGGAGGGGGGGGAGCACAGATACGCAGTATTTT.

This clone was detected a few times. The chain has TRBV7-9 and TRBJ1-2; D is perhaps TRBD1 (5 bases). The CDR3 consists of 12 residues. Trimming removed 5 bases at V and 8 bases at J, with 12 bases between. The V gene's germline CDR1 is SEHNR and CDR2 FQNEAQ (reference sequence). CDR3: CASSQGEYGYTF. The CDR3 region has the DNA TGTGCCAGCAGCCAAGGGGAGTACGGCTACACCTTC.

The CDR3 nucleotides are TGCGCCAGCAGCCAGTTCAGGTCACCGAACACTGAAGCTTTCTTT. It encodes CASSQFRSPNTEAFF. The chain recombines TRBV4-3 with TRBJ1-1; no clear D. The CDR3 has 15 residues. The V gene lost 3 bases and the J gene lost 1 base, with 12 bases spanning the gap. Germline lookup yields CDR1 LGHNA and CDR2 YSLEER.

The chain joins TRBV5-4 to TRBJ1-2; 8 nucleotides line up with TRBD1. The CDR3 covers 14 residues. CDR1 is SGHNT and CDR2 is YYREEE in the germline V gene (reference sequence). The V gene end was trimmed by 0 bases and the J gene end by 7 bases; junction bases not matched to a gene: 5. CDR3 sequence (DNA): TGTGCCAGCAGCTTGGCAGGGGGCTTCGGTGGCTACACCTTC. This translates into CASSLAGGFGGYTF.

The V gene is TRBV7-8, the J gene TRBJ2-2; perhaps TRBD2 as D (6 bases). The CDR3 totals 15 residues. V lost 5 bases and J 2 bases, leaving 12 bases between the germline ends. Germline CDR1 and CDR2: SGHVS and FQNEAQ. The CDR3 sequence is CASSANGGNTGELFF. The CDR3 nucleotides are TGTGCCAGCAGCGCCAACGGGGGAAACACCGGGGAGCTGTTTTTT.

The chain couples TRBV7-9 to TRBJ1-4; D is uncertain. The V and J ends lost 5 bases and 4 bases respectively, with 14 bases between them. This CDR3 spans 15 amino acids. Looked up from germline, CDR1 is SEHNR and CDR2 is FQNEAQ (reference sequence). The CDR3 loop is CASSPRWDFNEKLFF. DNA of the CDR3: TGTGCCAGCAGCCCCCGGTGGGATTTTAATGAAAAACTGTTTTTT.

V gene TRBV7-2 combines with J gene TRBJ2-1, with TRBD2 matching over 7 bases. CDR3 length: 15 amino acids. V lost 3 bases to trimming and J lost 4 bases; unmatched junction nucleotides: 6. CDR1 SGHTA and CDR2 FQGNSA come from the germline V gene. This CDR3 is CASSLGLSLYNEQFF. CDR3 nucleotide sequence: TGTGCCAGCAGCTTGGGACTATCCCTGTACAATGAGCAGTTCTTC. The full variable domain, with the rest looked up from reference TRBV7-2 and TRBJ2-1, is GAGVSQSPSNKVTEKGKDVELRCDPISGHTALYWYRQSLGQGLEFLIYFQGNSAPDKSGLPSDRFSAERTGGSVSTLTIQRTQQEDSAVYLCASSLGLSLYNEQFFGPGTRLTVL.

A remark on this clone: Other DNA sequences in the sample encode the same CDR3. The chain is built from TRBV11-2 and TRBJ1-3; D is perhaps TRBD1 (5 bases). Germline values: CDR1 SGHAT, CDR2 FQNNGV. The CDR3 is made up of 12 amino acids. The V end lost 5 bases, the J end lost 3 bases, and 5 bases lay between the germline ends. The CDR3 nucleotides read TGTGCCAGCAGCCAGGGTGGAAACACCATATATTTT. Protein product: CASSQGGNTIYF.

J is TRBJ2-2 and V is TRBV14; D call uncertain. The germline V gene encodes CDR1 SGHDN and CDR2 FVKESK. Trimming removed 4 bases at V and 5 bases at J, with 14 bases between. This CDR3 region has 15 residues. CDR3 DNA sequence: TGTGCCAGCAGCCGGGCCTTGGTCGGGACCGGGGAGCTGTTTTTT. It yields the protein CASSRALVGTGELFF.